The sequence of this TCR beta chain was determined in a study of blood T cells in healthy people across ages. A J-beta primer mix and a sample-barcoded 5' primer were used in a second PCR of roughly 6 to 12 cycles. TCRdb reprocessed the 5' RACE reads with MiXCR, giving one entry per CDR3 protein. The data show about 760,000 distinct CDR3 sequences, roughly 56% seen once. There are a few counts of this clonotype. The germline CDR1 and CDR2 sequences are MNHEY and SVGAGI. The CDR3 is 12 residues long. Trimming cost V 3 bases and J 6 bases, with 9 bases left between them. Sequences were obtained from blood. This sequence was found in a man in his forties in good health. The genes are TRBV6-5 and TRBJ2-7; no firm D call. Here the CDR3 reads CASSYNRREQYF. The CDR3 nucleotides read TGTGCCAGCAGTTATAACAGACGCGAGCAGTACTTC.